Listed below are T cell receptor beta chains from one sample, sequenced in a study of blood T cells in healthy people across ages. TCRdb reprocessed the 5' RACE reads via MiXCR and lists one record per CDR3 protein. The sample contains about 1,600,000 distinct CDR3 sequences, roughly 45% of which appear only once. The sample consisted of blood. These receptors were taken from a woman in her late teens or twenties in good health. The CDR3 runs from the conserved cysteine through the conserved F or W. Fields, in order: D gene, V gene, clone size, J gene, CDR3 DNA, CDR3 protein. D genes are given only for firm matches. Expanded clones are given a class, and other clones once, few, many or no size at all.

>-|TRBV2|few|TRBJ2-7
TGTGCCAGCAGTGTTAATAGGTACGAGCAGTACTTC
CASSVNRYEQYF
>-|TRBV20-1|-|TRBJ2-7
TGCAGTGCTAGAGATCTGGCCCCCAGCGGGTCGACCTACGAGCAGTACTTC
CSARDLAPSGSTYEQYF
>-|TRBV29-1|-|TRBJ2-4
TGCAGCTCGGCCTGGGACGCGGGAAACATTCAGTACTTC
CSSAWDAGNIQYF
>TRBD2|TRBV14|-|TRBJ2-1
TGTGCCAGCAGCCAAGTTAGCGGGAGCAATGAGCAGTTCTTC
CASSQVSGSNEQFF
>-|TRBV11-3|-|TRBJ2-5
TGTGCCAGCAGCAAAGGGACCTACCAAGAGACCCAGTACTTC
CASSKGTYQETQYF
>-|TRBV20-1|-|TRBJ1-5
TGCAGTGCTAGAGACGGGGAACAGGGTGGGCAGCCCCAGCATTTT
CSARDGEQGGQPQHF
>-|TRBV12-3/TRBV12-4|-|TRBJ2-3
TGTGCCAGCAGTTTAGCTTCCGGGTCGAAAACTAGCACAGATACGCAGTATTTT
CASSLASGSKTSTDTQYF
>-|TRBV10-3|few|TRBJ2-1
TGTGCCATCAGGGGGCAGACCATCGAACAGTTCTTC
CAIRGQTIEQFF
>TRBD1|TRBV10-3|-|TRBJ2-7
TGTGCCATCAGGGGACAGGGCGAGCAGTACTTC
CAIRGQGEQYF
>TRBD1|TRBV18|few|TRBJ2-7
TGTGCCAGCTCACCCTCCGGGACAGCCCACGAGCAGTACTTC
CASSPSGTAHEQYF
>TRBD2|TRBV7-9|few|TRBJ2-3
TGTGCCAGCAGCCGCGGACTAGCGGCTAGCACAGATACGCAGTATTTT
CASSRGLAASTDTQYF
>TRBD1|TRBV29-1|-|TRBJ1-2
TGCAGCGTTGAGGGACAGGGGGCGCGCGGCTACACCTTC
CSVEGQGARGYTF
>-|TRBV27|few|TRBJ2-5
TGTGCCACCTCTCCCAAGGACAGACCCTCGGAGCAGTACTTC
CATSPKDRPSEQYF
>-|TRBV5-1|few|TRBJ2-1
TGCGCCAGCAGCTTGGCCGGATCTTACTACAATGAGCAGTTCTTC
CASSLAGSYYNEQFF
>TRBD1|TRBV20-1|few|TRBJ1-6
TGCAGTGCTAGAGATCGGTTGGGACAGGGCAACTCACCCCTCCACTTT
CSARDRLGQGNSPLHF
>TRBD2|TRBV20-1|few|TRBJ2-7
TGCAGTGCTAGGGGACAAACTAGCGGGACGCCCTACGAGCAGTACTTC
CSARGQTSGTPYEQYF
>-|TRBV5-1|-|TRBJ2-2
TGCGCCAGCAGCTTGGAAGGCGGCCCACAGAACACCGGGGAGCTGTTTTTT
CASSLEGGPQNTGELFF
>TRBD2|TRBV9|-|TRBJ2-1
TGTGCCAGCAGCGTAGTTAGCGGGGGGGCTTGGAATGAGCAGTTCTTC
CASSVVSGGAWNEQFF
>-|TRBV6-5|-|TRBJ1-2
TGTGCCAGCAGTCCCGAGAACACAGGGCCCTATGGCTACACCTTC
CASSPENTGPYGYTF
>-|TRBV11-2|-|TRBJ1-3
TGTGCCAGCAGCTTCATCGGCCAACCAACTTCTGGAAACACCATATATTTT
CASSFIGQPTSGNTIYF
>TRBD2|TRBV20-1|-|TRBJ2-7
TGCAGTGCTGGATTTAGCGGGAGGCTCTACGAGCAGTACTTC
CSAGFSGRLYEQYF
>-|TRBV4-1|-|TRBJ2-3
TGCGCCAGCAGCCAAGTAGGGGTCGGGCTTGGCGGGAGCACAGATACGCAGTATTTT
CASSQVGVGLGGSTDTQYF
>-|TRBV25-1|few|TRBJ1-4
TGTGCCAGCAGTCCCCAGGACAGAACTAATGAAAAACTGTTTTTT
CASSPQDRTNEKLFF
>-|TRBV7-2|-|TRBJ2-7
TGTGCCAGCAGTTTGGGGTGGGGCCCTTACGATTACGAGCAGTACTTC
CASSLGWGPYDYEQYF
>TRBD2|TRBV7-6|-|TRBJ2-7
TGTGCCAGCAGCCGCCTGGGCACTAGCGACATAATCAACTCCTACGAGCAGTACTTC
CASSRLGTSDIINSYEQYF
>TRBD1|TRBV12-3/TRBV12-4|-|TRBJ2-1
TGTGCCAGCAGTTTACACCCCGGGACAGGGGGCTCCTACAATGAGCAGTTCTTC
CASSLHPGTGGSYNEQFF
>TRBD1|TRBV27|many|TRBJ2-5
TGTGCCAGCAGTTCTCACGGGACAGGGGGAGAGACCCAGTACTTC
CASSSHGTGGETQYF
>TRBD1|TRBV6-2/TRBV6-3|-|TRBJ2-3
TGTGCCAGCAGCGACCCGGGACAGCCCACAGATACGCGGTATTTT
CASSDPGQPTDTRYF
>-|TRBV6-5|-|TRBJ1-3
TGTGCCAGCAGTCCTGGGCGGCCCCACTCTGGAAACACCATATATTTT
CASSPGRPHSGNTIYF
>-|TRBV18|few|TRBJ2-7
TGTGCCAGCTCACAGAACCGCAACTTCTACGAGCAGTACTTC
CASSQNRNFYEQYF
>-|TRBV12-3/TRBV12-4|-|TRBJ1-2
TGTGCCAGCAGTTACAGGGAGGATGGCTACACCTTC
CASSYREDGYTF
>-|TRBV12-3/TRBV12-4|-|TRBJ1-2
TGTGCCAGCGGCCGCTCTGGGGTGCATGGCTACACCTTC
CASGRSGVHGYTF
>-|TRBV2|-|TRBJ1-4
TGTGCCAGCAGTGGGCCAGGACTGTTTTTT
CASSGPGLFF
>TRBD2|TRBV6-6|-|TRBJ2-7
TGTGCCAGCAGTTACTCTTCCCTAGCGGGGGTGGGCTACGAGCAGTACTTC
CASSYSSLAGVGYEQYF
>-|TRBV12-3/TRBV12-4|-|TRBJ1-2
TGTGCCAGCAGTTTTCGGGCAGGGATGGACTATGGCTACACCTTC
CASSFRAGMDYGYTF
>TRBD1|TRBV20-1|-|TRBJ1-2
TGCAGTGCCATCAATACAGGGGGCGGCTATGGCTACACCTTC
CSAINTGGGYGYTF
>-|TRBV6-5|few|TRBJ1-3
TGTGCCAGCAGTTATGGGGCCACCTACTCTGGAAACACCATATATTTT
CASSYGATYSGNTIYF
>-|TRBV29-1|-|TRBJ2-5
TGCAGCGTGCGGGGATGGCGTGAAGAGACCCAGTACTTC
CSVRGWREETQYF
>-|TRBV20-1|few|TRBJ2-1
TGCAGTGCTAATGGACTCGGCAAGGGCGATGAGCAGTTCTTC
CSANGLGKGDEQFF
>-|TRBV10-3|many|TRBJ2-3
TGTGCCATCAGTGAGTCGATAGGAGTTTCGCAGTATTTT
CAISESIGVSQYF
>-|TRBV3-1|-|TRBJ2-1
TGTGCCAGCAGTACCTTCCTCAGCTCCTACAATGAGCAGTTCTTC
CASSTFLSSYNEQFF
>-|TRBV29-1|-|TRBJ2-5
TGCAGCCCACGCGATAACCAAGAGACCCAGTACTTC
CSPRDNQETQYF
>TRBD2|TRBV24-1|-|TRBJ2-3
TGTGCCTCATCGGGAGGCAGGCACGATACGCAGTATTTT
CASSGGRHDTQYF
>TRBD1|TRBV12-3/TRBV12-4|-|TRBJ1-1
TGTGCCAGCAGGGCAACAGGGGGATTCACTGAAGCTTTCTTT
CASRATGGFTEAFF
>-|TRBV7-9|few|TRBJ2-6
TGTGCCAGCAGCTTTTTTCAGGAATTAAGCTCTGGGGCCAACGTCCTGACTTTC
CASSFFQELSSGANVLTF
>TRBD1|TRBV20-1|-|TRBJ1-6
TGCAGTGCTAGATCCAGGACAGGGGGGAGCTCCTATAATTCACCCCTCCACTTT
CSARSRTGGSSYNSPLHF
>-|TRBV6-6|-|TRBJ1-5
TGTGCCAGCAGTTACGGGGCAGGAGGTAATCAGCCCCAGCATTTT
CASSYGAGGNQPQHF
>-|TRBV2|-|TRBJ2-5
TGTGCCAGCGGCACCCCTCGAGAGACCCAGTACTTC
CASGTPRETQYF
>TRBD2|TRBV6-5|-|TRBJ2-3
TGTGCCAGCAGAGCACCTAGCGGGGGGGCAACAGATACGCAGTATTTT
CASRAPSGGATDTQYF
>-|TRBV10-1|few|TRBJ1-2
TGCGCCAGCAGTGATGATGCCCGGTATGGCTACACCTTC
CASSDDARYGYTF
>-|TRBV4-2|-|TRBJ1-2
TGTGCCAGCAGCCAAGAATCGGGGCGGGAGGGGCTTAACTATGGCTACACCTTC
CASSQESGREGLNYGYTF
>TRBD2|TRBV10-3|many|TRBJ2-3
TGTGCCATCAGAGACCCGGGACTAGGAGATACGCAGTATTTT
CAIRDPGLGDTQYF
>-|TRBV7-9|-|TRBJ2-7
TGTGCCAGCAGCTTATCTCGGGGATCGGGTCTTCGGGGCTACGAGCAGTACTTC
CASSLSRGSGLRGYEQYF
>-|TRBV10-3|-|TRBJ1-6
TGTGCCAAGACTCGGGGCACCTATAATTCACCCCTCCACTTT
CAKTRGTYNSPLHF